This TCR beta chain is from a study of cytotoxic CD8 clonotypes in ibrutinib-treated CLL. Study-level background: Following a median about twelve months of treatment, with a range of 6 to 36, response samples were taken. There were, on average, approximately 260,000 productive templates and approximately 94,000 productive rearrangements per sample. Study findings and constraints: Higher circulating CD8+ T-cell counts strongly accompanied higher baseline clonality, above age-matched healthy donors.

About this clone: What it recognizes is unknown.

This table comes from immunoSEQ multiplex PCR, and its TCRdb copy is limited to in-frame clones, with some not included. The sample includes some 290,000 clones, about 80% of them seen just once. The CDR3 totals 12 residues. V dropped 5 bases and J dropped 7 bases, with 11 bases sitting between them. Per germline, CDR1 SEHNR and CDR2 FQNEAQ (reference sequence). The rearrangement uses TRBV7-9 and TRBJ1-2, with D perhaps matching TRBD1 (5 bases). The receptor was isolated from a human donor with chronic lymphocytic leukemia. The sequenced sample was PBMCs, obtained before ibrutinib treatment. The CDR3 DNA is TGTGCCAGCAGCGGCGGGGACCGTGGCTACACCTTC. This encodes CASSGGDRGYTF.